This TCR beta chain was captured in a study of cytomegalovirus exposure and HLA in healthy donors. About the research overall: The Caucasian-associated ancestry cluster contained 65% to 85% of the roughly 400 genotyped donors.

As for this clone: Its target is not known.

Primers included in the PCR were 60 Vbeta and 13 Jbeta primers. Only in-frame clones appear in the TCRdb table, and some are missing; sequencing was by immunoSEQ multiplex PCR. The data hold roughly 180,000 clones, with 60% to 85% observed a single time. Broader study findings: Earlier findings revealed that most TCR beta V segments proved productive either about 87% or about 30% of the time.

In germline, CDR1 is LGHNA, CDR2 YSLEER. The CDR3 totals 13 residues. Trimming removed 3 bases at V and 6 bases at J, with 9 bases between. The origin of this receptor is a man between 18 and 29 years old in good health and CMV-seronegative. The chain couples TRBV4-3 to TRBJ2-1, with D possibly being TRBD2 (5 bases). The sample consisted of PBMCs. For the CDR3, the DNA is TGCGCCAGCAGCCAGCCTAGCATCAATGAGCAGTTCTTC. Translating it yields CASSQPSINEQFF.